The clone carrying this T cell receptor (beta chain) was observed a few times. Time point described: pretreatment peripheral blood. The data were obtained in a study of PD-L1 blockade in urothelial cancer. The wider study: Samples came from 3 weeks, at the second dose, and 6 weeks into treatment.

The V gene's germline CDR1 is MNHNY and CDR2 SVGAGI (reference sequence). The J segment lost 8 bases and the V segment lost 2 bases, leaving 8 bases of the junction unmatched. The CDR3 is 16 amino acids. Using immunoSEQ multiplex PCR, the repertoire was profiled, and TCRdb retains in-frame clones only, with some absent. Of tens of thousands of clones in the sample, around 90% were seen once. Material: PBMCs, obtained around atezolizumab (anti-PD-L1) treatment. V gene TRBV6-6 combines with J gene TRBJ2-1, with 11 bases fitting TRBD2. This sequence originates from a man in his fifties or sixties with urothelial cancer. Here the CDR3 reads CASSYPDLAGGDEQFF. The CDR3 DNA sequence: TGTGCCAGCAGTTACCCCGACCTAGCGGGAGGCGATGAGCAGTTCTTC.